A selection of T cell receptor beta chains follows, all from one sample in a study of blood T cell repertoires in COVID-19. Repertoires were generated with immunoSEQ multiplex PCR, while TCRdb's copy carries only in-frame clones and drops some. The sample lists about 170,000 clones, 85% to 95% seen once, with 3.5% to 5% in the top ten. The sample consisted of peripheral blood. These receptors came from a woman aged 45 to 65 with acute or convalescent COVID-19. CDR3s leave out the opening cysteine and the closing phenylalanine or tryptophan. D genes are given only for firm matches.

>TRBV6-2/TRBV6-3|TRBD1|TRBJ1-1
ASSYSAGGTEAF
>TRBV6-4|TRBD1|TRBJ1-5
ASSKPGQGPGSNQPQH
>TRBV30|TRBD1|TRBJ1-2
ASDRGSLGYT
>TRBV24-1|TRBD2|TRBJ2-3
ATSAKGLASSTDTQY
>TRBV7-9|-|TRBJ1-1
AGTMTGRNTEAF
>TRBV5-6|TRBD1|TRBJ1-5
ASSFGQGVSKPQH
>TRBV12-5|TRBD1|TRBJ1-4
ASGPGQAANEKLF
>TRBV28|TRBD1|TRBJ1-5
ASSPGTVRNQPQH
>TRBV7-2|TRBD1|TRBJ1-2
ASRQGEFYGYT
>TRBV28|TRBD1|TRBJ1-1
ASSLGPDRVGTEAF